Following are 17 T cell receptor beta chains from one sample sequenced in a study of neurological immune-mediated disorders. One entry per CDR3 protein results from TCRdb running MiXCR on the 5' RACE reads. This table has tens of thousands of distinct CDR3 sequences, over 5.5% appearing once. The sample was CD4+ T cells from blood. These receptors originate from a woman aged 18 to 35 with multiple sclerosis.

CDR3 protein: CAWSEGQETQYF. The CDR3 DNA reads as TGTGCCTGGAGTGAAGGACAAGAGACCCAGTACTTC. The chain combines TRBV30 with TRBJ2-5; D gene unclear. The CDR3 covers 12 residues. Looked up from germline, CDR1 is GTSNPN and CDR2 is SVGIG (reference sequence). V lost 1 base and J 2 bases, leaving 5 bases between the germline ends.

This clonotype was seen repeatedly, ten times or more. The V call is TRBV5-6, the J call TRBJ2-1; 13 bases map to TRBD2. CDR3 length: 18 amino acids. Germline assignment: CDR1 SGHDT and CDR2 YYEEEE. The trim removed 4 bases at V and 4 bases at J, leaving 11 bases unmatched. CDR3 amino acids: CASSRTSGSQIGYNEQFF. The CDR3 region has the DNA TGTGCCAGCAGCCGGACTAGCGGGAGCCAGATCGGATACAATGAGCAGTTCTTC.

This clonotype was found many times. The chain carries TRBV20-1 and TRBJ2-3, with 13 bases identical to TRBD2. This CDR3 has 18 amino acids. Germline trimming cut 6 bases from V and 2 bases from J; bases unmatched to any gene: 14. CDR1 is DFQATT, CDR2 SNEGSKA, per germline (reference sequence). This CDR3 reads CSAKTGLAGLGATDTQYF. CDR3 nucleotides: TGCAGTGCAAAGACGGGACTAGCGGGATTGGGGGCCACAGATACGCAGTATTTT.

This clonotype was seen repeatedly, ten times or more. The rearrangement uses TRBV6-2 or TRBV6-3 and TRBJ2-7, with no clear D. CDR3 length equals 14 residues. Trimming cost V 7 bases and J 3 bases, with 16 bases left between them. CDR1 and CDR2 (germline): MNHEY, SVGEGT. CDR3 sequence: CASIRSPTSYEQYV. The CDR3 nucleotides read TGTGCCAGCATTCGGTCACCGACAAGCTACGAGCAGTACGTC.

This clonotype came up many times. This rearrangement joins TRBV24-1 to TRBJ2-1, with 9 bases that match TRBD1. From germline, CDR1 is KGHDR and CDR2 SFDVKD. The CDR3 is 14 amino acids. V dropped 6 bases and J dropped 3; count of bases not matched to a gene: 2. The CDR3 nucleotides are TGTGCCACCAGTAAGGGACAGGGCTACAATGAGCAGTTCTTC. Protein product: CATSKGQGYNEQFF.

This clonotype was observed at least ten times. The V gene is TRBV5-1, the J gene TRBJ2-4; D not resolved. Trimming left V 1 base short and J 6 bases short, with 14 bases between. CDR3 length: 15 residues. In germline, CDR1 is SGHRS, CDR2 YFSETQ. The DNA of the CDR3 is TGCGCCAGCAGCTTGTCGTGGGTAGGAAGAAACATTCAGTACTTC. This gives the protein CASSLSWVGRNIQYF.

V is TRBV6-5 and J is TRBJ2-1; 13 positions match TRBD2. Trimming at V came to 2 bases and at J to 7 bases, leaving 8 bases not matched to a gene. The CDR3 loop spans 17 amino acids. The germline gives CDR1 MNHEY, CDR2 SVGAGI. The CDR3 coding sequence is TGTGCCAGCAGTTACCCCGGACTAGCGGGAGTGGATAATGAGCAGTTCTTC. Translated, it gives CASSYPGLAGVDNEQFF.

This clonotype was seen only once. The gene calls are TRBV9 and TRBJ2-2; TRBD1 is a possible D gene (7 bases). Germline loops: CDR1 SGDLS, CDR2 YYNGEE. This CDR3 has 17 residues. The V and J ends lost 0 bases and 4 bases respectively, with 16 bases between them. The CDR3 spells CASSVGQGQGGTGELFF. The CDR3, as DNA: TGTGCCAGCAGCGTAGGTCAGGGGCAGGGGGGCACCGGGGAGCTGTTTTTT.

At least ten counts were recorded for this clonotype. V is TRBV20-1 and J is TRBJ2-1; 7 bases are shared with TRBD2. The germline V gene has CDR1 DFQATT and CDR2 SNEGSKA (reference sequence). The junction had 8 bases not matched to a gene; V was cut back by 0 bases and J by 6 bases. This CDR3 is built from 15 residues. The CDR3 DNA sequence: TGCAGTGCTAGAGACGGGGTACTAGCGACCAATGAGCAGTTCTTC. Translation: CSARDGVLATNEQFF.

This clonotype was seen many times. The chain employs TRBV5-1 and TRBJ2-5, with D perhaps given as TRBD1 or TRBD2 (5 bases each). This CDR3 comprises 16 residues. Deletions cut 0 bases from V and 1 base from J, with 13 bases between. Germline V CDR1 and CDR2: SGHRS, YFSETQ. CDR3 sequence (DNA): TGCGCCAGCAGCTTGGTGATGGGGGAAGCCCAAGAGACCCAGTACTTC. Translating it yields CASSLVMGEAQETQYF.

Many counts were recorded for this clonotype. The V gene is TRBV27, the J gene TRBJ2-1, with D possibly matching TRBD1 (6 bases). Germline CDR1 MNHEY, CDR2 SMNVEV (reference sequence). The CDR3 runs 20 residues. V lost 7 bases and J lost 0, with 28 bases in between. CDR3 nucleotides: TGTGCCAGCACATGGGGGAGTAGGGGGTTGCATAGCGACTCCTACAATGAGCAGTTCTTC. Protein: CASTWGSRGLHSDSYNEQFF.

This chain joins TRBV7-9 and TRBJ1-1; D may be TRBD1 (5 bases). Trimming removed 5 bases from V and 0 bases from J, with 13 bases in between. In germline, CDR1 is SEHNR, CDR2 FQNEAQ (reference sequence). The CDR3 runs to 15 residues. CDR3 bases: TGTGCCAGCAGCACAGACGGGGCAATGAACACTGAAGCTTTCTTT. Its protein product is CASSTDGAMNTEAFF.

This chain links TRBV15 with TRBJ2-3; D may correspond to TRBD1 or TRBD2 (5 bases each). Per germline, CDR1 LNHNV and CDR2 YYDKDF (reference sequence). The V end was cut by 0 bases, the J end by 2 bases, with 12 bases between. The CDR3 covers 16 residues. The chain's CDR3 is CATSRERDGLTDTQYF. The CDR3 bases are TGTGCCACCAGCAGAGAAAGGGACGGACTCACAGATACGCAGTATTTT.

This clonotype was picked up many times. This chain uses TRBV7-2 with TRBJ2-1; 9 bases are a match to TRBD1. The germline V gene encodes CDR1 SGHTA and CDR2 FQGNSA. J was trimmed by 6 bases and V by 1 base; bases with no gene match: 10. The CDR3 loop spans 17 amino acids. As DNA, the CDR3 is TGTGCCAGCAGCTTAGGGACCCCAATGACAGGGGGCAATGAGCAGTTCTTC. Encoded protein: CASSLGTPMTGGNEQFF.

V is TRBV13 and J is TRBJ1-2; the match to TRBD1 covers 11 bases. Germline values: CDR1 PRHDT, CDR2 FYEKMQ (reference sequence). This CDR3 comprises 13 residues. J was trimmed by 8 bases and V by 5 bases; bases with no gene match: 4. The CDR3: CASSGGTGGGYTF. DNA of the CDR3: TGTGCCAGCAGCGGCGGGACAGGGGGAGGCTACACCTTC. Variable domain in full (rest from reference TRBV13 and TRBJ1-2): AAGVIQSPRHLIKEKRETATLKCYPIPRHDTVYWYQQGPGQDPQFLISFYEKMQSDKGSIPDRFSAQQFSDYHSELNMSSLELGDSALYFCASSGGTGGGYTFGSGTRLTVV.

This clonotype has a count of ten or more. The chain employs TRBV6-5 and TRBJ1-1; D is unresolved. Trimming shortened V by 0 bases and J by 3 bases, and 5 bases separated the two germline ends. The CDR3 is 13 amino acids. Germline V CDR1 and CDR2: MNHEY, SVGAGI. The DNA for the CDR3 is TGTGCCAGCAGTTACTCCAGCGACACTGAAGCTTTCTTT. Residues: CASSYSSDTEAFF.

Many counts were recorded for this clonotype. The junction does not match germline at one end; this may be a read error. The genes are TRBV14 and TRBJ2-2, with 8 bases matching TRBD2. Looked up from germline, CDR1 is SGHDN and CDR2 is FVKESK. The CDR3 loop spans 16 amino acids. The CDR3 protein is CASSLRLASNTRELFF. Here the CDR3 DNA reads TGTGCCAGCAGCCTCAGACTAGCGTCGAACACCAGGGAGCTGTTTTTT.